This entry lists 8 T cell receptor beta chains sequenced from one sample in a study of cytomegalovirus exposure and HLA in healthy donors. With 60 Vbeta and 13 Jbeta primers, the PCR was carried out. Using immunoSEQ multiplex PCR, the repertoire was profiled, and TCRdb retains in-frame clones only, with some absent. The sample has 65,000 to 90,000 clones, and its top ten clones hold about 4%. The sample was PBMCs. Receptor source: a female donor in good health and CMV-seropositive.

The chain joins TRBV29-1 to TRBJ2-5, with D possibly matching TRBD2 (5 bases). This CDR3 spans 13 amino acids. Trimming shortened V by 4 bases and J by 1 base, and 10 bases separated the two germline ends. The V gene's germline CDR1 is SQVTM and CDR2 ANQGSEA. The CDR3 nucleotides read TGCAGCGTTGGAGGGCTAGTCCAAGAGACCCAGTACTTC. This codes for CSVGGLVQETQYF. Together with reference TRBV29-1 and TRBJ2-5, the CDR3 gives the full variable domain: SAVISQKPSRDICQRGTSLTIQCQVDSQVTMMFWYRQQPGQSLTLIATANQGSEATYESGFVIDKFPISRPNLTFSTLTVSNMSPEDSSIYLCSVGGLVQETQYFGPGTRLLVL.

The CDR3 region is CSALPRGKYNEQFF. The DNA for the CDR3 is TGCAGCGCCCTCCCCAGGGGGAAGTACAATGAGCAGTTCTTC. The genes are TRBV29-1 and TRBJ2-1; 7 bases align to TRBD1. V trimming: 7 bases; J trimming: 4 bases; junction bases outside the gene matches: 10. Germline values: CDR1 SQVTM, CDR2 ANQGSEA. The CDR3 length is 14 residues.

The V call is TRBV5-1, the J call TRBJ1-5; D might be TRBD1 (6 bases). The CDR3 is made up of 15 amino acids. V lost 0 bases, J lost 3 bases, and 10 bases lay in between. Germline CDR1 and CDR2: SGHRS and YFSETQ. CDR3 protein: CASSLDGTPNQPQHF. In DNA, the CDR3 is TGCGCCAGCAGCTTGGACGGGACACCCAATCAGCCCCAGCATTTT.

V and J are TRBV10-3 and TRBJ1-5; perhaps TRBD1 as D (5 bases). The CDR3 sequence is 13 residues long. The germline V gene has CDR1 ENHRY and CDR2 SYGVKD. V was clipped by 10 bases and J by 0 bases, with 10 bases between them. In DNA form, the CDR3 reads TGTGCCACTCAGGGAAATAGCAATCAGCCCCAGCATTTT. As protein: CATQGNSNQPQHF.

V and J are TRBV5-1 and TRBJ1-2, with 7 bases fitting TRBD1. CDR1 is SGHRS, CDR2 YFSETQ, per germline. With V trimmed by 2 bases and J by 1 base, 8 bases remained unmatched. The CDR3 spans 16 residues. The CDR3 protein is CASSFMTGSFNYGYTF. DNA of the CDR3: TGCGCCAGCAGCTTTATGACAGGGTCGTTTAACTATGGCTACACCTTC. Full variable domain (remainder filled in from reference TRBV5-1 and TRBJ1-2): KAGVTQTPRYLIKTRGQQVTLSCSPISGHRSVSWYQQTPGQGLQFLFEYFSETQRNKGNFPGRFSGRQFSNSRSEMNVSTLELGDSALYLCASSFMTGSFNYGYTFGSGTRLTVV.

The CDR3 coding sequence is TGTGCCATCAGGACCCAGGGGGAAGAGACCCAGTACTTC. Translated, it gives CAIRTQGEETQYF. The genes are TRBV10-3 and TRBJ2-5, with 7 bases fitting TRBD1. This CDR3 has 13 amino acids. Germline CDR1 reads ENHRY; CDR2 reads SYGVKD. V trimming: 6 bases; J trimming: 3 bases; junction bases outside the gene matches: 4.

V gene TRBV9 combines with J gene TRBJ2-5; 7 bases line up with TRBD1. Germline CDR1 is SGDLS and CDR2 is YYNGEE. This CDR3 spans 18 amino acids. V lost 2 bases and J lost 1; bases outside the gene matches: 14. The CDR3 sequence is CASSVTPRGQRGQETQYF. The CDR3 DNA reads as TGTGCCAGCAGCGTTACCCCCCGGGGACAGAGAGGCCAAGAGACCCAGTACTTC.

The chain carries TRBV7-9 and TRBJ1-3; 7 positions match TRBD1. The length of the CDR3 is 17 residues. V shed 5 bases and J 0 bases; nucleotides not matched to a gene: 10. The germline gives CDR1 SEHNR, CDR2 FQNEAQ (reference sequence). CDR3 nucleotides: TGTGCCAGCAGCCTCGGACAGGCCACCTACTCTGGAAACACCATATATTTT. This codes for CASSLGQATYSGNTIYF.